The source of this T cell receptor beta chain is a study of blood T cell repertoires in COVID-19. Study-wide background: PBMCs, B-cell-depleted T cells, or T cells were the source of the cDNA or gDNA that made up the material.

This CDR3 is built from 13 residues. Trimming pared 6 bases from V and 3 bases from J, leaving 11 bases between. The V gene's germline CDR1 is MGHDK and CDR2 SYGVNS. Sequencing was performed with immunoSEQ multiplex PCR; in TCRdb, only in-frame clones are kept and a portion is missing. The table lists 85,000 to 100,000 clones, about nine tenths of them singletons. The chain is built from TRBV25-1 and TRBJ1-2; perhaps TRBD1 as D (5 bases). The source is a man in his 60s with acute or convalescent COVID-19. The material sequenced was peripheral blood. CDR3 sequence reads: CASRPDKDYGYTF. CDR3 in DNA: TGTGCCAGCAGGCCGGACAAAGACTATGGCTACACCTTC.